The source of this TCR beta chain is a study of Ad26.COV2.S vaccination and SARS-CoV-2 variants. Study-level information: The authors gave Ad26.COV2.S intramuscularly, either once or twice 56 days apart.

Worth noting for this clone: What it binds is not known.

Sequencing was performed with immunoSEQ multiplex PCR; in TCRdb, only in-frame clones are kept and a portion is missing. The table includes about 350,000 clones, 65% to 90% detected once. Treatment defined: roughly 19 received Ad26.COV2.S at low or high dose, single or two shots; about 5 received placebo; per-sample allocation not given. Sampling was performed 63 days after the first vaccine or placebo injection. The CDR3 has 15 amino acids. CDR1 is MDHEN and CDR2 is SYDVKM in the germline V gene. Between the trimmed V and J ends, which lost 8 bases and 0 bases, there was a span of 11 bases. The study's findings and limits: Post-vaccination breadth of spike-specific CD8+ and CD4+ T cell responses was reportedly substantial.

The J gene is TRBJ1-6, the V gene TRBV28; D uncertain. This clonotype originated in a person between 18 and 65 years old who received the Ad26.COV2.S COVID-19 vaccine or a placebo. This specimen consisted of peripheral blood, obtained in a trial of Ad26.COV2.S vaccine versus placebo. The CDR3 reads CASFPQFSYNSPLHF. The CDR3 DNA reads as TGTGCCAGCTTTCCACAGTTCTCCTATAATTCACCCCTCCACTTT.